This is a list of T cell receptor beta chains from one sample in a study of OX40 agonist ivuxolimab in advanced cancers. TCRdb's copy holds only in-frame clones and misses some; the assay was immunoSEQ multiplex PCR. Counted here are 55,000 to 80,000 clones, around nine tenths occurring once; the ten biggest clones make up 0.25% to 0.3%. Sequenced here: CD4+ or CD8+ T cells sorted from blood, sampled in a trial of the OX40 agonist ivuxolimab. The receptors originated from an adult with an advanced solid tumor such as melanoma, head and neck, liver or kidney cancer. The CDR3 runs from the conserved cysteine through the conserved F or W. The order of the fields is clone size, J gene, V gene, D gene, CDR3 DNA, CDR3 protein. A D gene is named only where the DNA matches it firmly. A row's size may be missing; if present it is once, few, many or a size class.

- TRBJ1-1 TRBV28 - TGTGCCAGCAGCCCCCGGGACCGACACGAAAAGGGAGCTTTCTTT CASSPRDRHEKGAFF
- TRBJ2-5 TRBV6-6 - TGTGCCAGCAGTTTGGGGCGCGGGGAGACCCAGTACTTC CASSLGRGETQYF
- TRBJ2-1 TRBV7-9 - TGTGCCAGCAGCTTATCGAGACTAGGGTCGGGTGAGCAGTTCTTC CASSLSRLGSGEQFF
- TRBJ2-7 TRBV6-1 - TGTGCCAGCAGTGGGTTAGGTTCGGGAGTGTTGAAGTACTTC CASSGLGSGVLKYF
- TRBJ2-4 TRBV25-1 TRBD2 TGTGCCAGCAGTCTACAGACTAGCGGGGAAAACATTCAGTACTTC CASSLQTSGENIQYF
- TRBJ2-1 TRBV19 TRBD2 TGTGCCAGTAGCACAAACCGACTAGCGGGAGGCAATGAGCAGTTCTTC CASSTNRLAGGNEQFF
- TRBJ2-1 TRBV5-1 - TGCGCCAGCAGCTTGGCCGTGTCGGGAGTGAATGAGCAGTTCTTC CASSLAVSGVNEQFF
few TRBJ1-2 TRBV20-1 TRBD1 TGCAGTGCTAGATCAACAGGGGGATACACCTTC CSARSTGGYTF
once TRBJ2-7 TRBV7-2 - TGTGCCAGCAGCTTAGCGTCTGCCGGAGTCTACGAGCAGTACTTC CASSLASAGVYEQYF
- TRBJ1-5 TRBV7-9 TRBD1 TGTGCCAGCAGCCCCGGGACAGGTGATCAGCCCCAGCATTTT CASSPGTGDQPQHF
once TRBJ2-3 TRBV27 TRBD1 TGTGCCAGCAGCCCGGACAGGGTAGTCAGTGATACGCAGTATTTT CASSPDRVVSDTQYF
once TRBJ1-1 TRBV7-9 TRBD1 TGTGCCAGCAGCCCGAGGGGGCCAGCTTTCTTT CASSPRGPAFF
- TRBJ2-7 TRBV6-6 - TGTGCCAGCAGCCCGCGGTCTTCGGGAAACGAGCAGTACTTC CASSPRSSGNEQYF
- TRBJ1-4 TRBV18 - TGTGCCAGCTCACTCCGGGTGGATGAAAAACTGTTTTTT CASSLRVDEKLFF
- TRBJ2-2 TRBV2 - TGTGCCAGCAATCGTCATGGGGGCGCGAACACCGGGGAGCTGTTTTTT CASNRHGGANTGELFF
- TRBJ2-3 TRBV9 - TGTGCCAGCAATCCCGACGCTAGTTCCGCAGATACGCAGTATTTT CASNPDASSADTQYF
- TRBJ2-7 TRBV28 - TGTGCCAGCAGTTTACTGGGGATGGGGGAGCAGTACTTC CASSLLGMGEQYF
- TRBJ2-2 TRBV19 TRBD2 TGTGCCAGTAGTATTCTCGGGACTAGGATTGCCGGGGAGCTGTTTTTT CASSILGTRIAGELFF
once TRBJ2-3 TRBV14 - TGTGCCAGCAGCCAAGAATTGGGGTTCGGGCGGGACACAGATACGCAGTATTTT CASSQELGFGRDTDTQYF
- TRBJ1-1 TRBV11-3 - TGTGCCAGCAGCTTAGATGGGGACACTGAAGCTTTCTTT CASSLDGDTEAFF
- TRBJ2-3 TRBV7-2 - TGTGCCAGCAGCTTAGGGGCAGGGGCCACAGATACGCAGTATTTT CASSLGAGATDTQYF
once TRBJ2-1 TRBV7-9 - TGTGCCAGCAGCCCTGGACAGCAATCCTACAATGAGCAGTTCTTC CASSPGQQSYNEQFF
- TRBJ1-2 TRBV25-1 TRBD1 TGTGCCAGCAGTGAAACGGGGACAGGGGGCCGTAGCTATGGCTACACCTTC CASSETGTGGRSYGYTF
- TRBJ2-7 TRBV6-5 - TGTGCCAGCAGTTATTCATCCTACGAGCAGTACTTC CASSYSSYEQYF
once TRBJ2-3 TRBV19 TRBD1 TGTGCCAGCAGAACAGGGGGCCCCACAGATACGCAGTATTTT CASRTGGPTDTQYF
- TRBJ2-1 TRBV11-2 - TGTGCCAGCAGCTTAGCTACAGGGAACTACAATGAGCAGTTCTTC CASSLATGNYNEQFF
- TRBJ2-5 TRBV7-2 - TGTGCCAGCAGCTTAGTAGGTCTTCAAGAGACCCAGTACTTC CASSLVGLQETQYF
- TRBJ1-1 TRBV10-2 TRBD1 TGCGCCAGCAGTGGGGGACAGGGCATCTTCTTACGAGCTTTCTTT CASSGGQGIFLRAFF
- TRBJ2-5 TRBV5-1 - TGCGCCAGCAGCTTGGCCGGGGAGACCCAGTACTTC CASSLAGETQYF
- TRBJ2-1 TRBV9 - TGTGCCAGCAGCGTAGGATGGGGGGGCAATCACAATGAGCAGTTCTTC CASSVGWGGNHNEQFF
once TRBJ2-3 TRBV27 - TGTGCCAGCAGTTTAGTGGCAGCCAGGGATACGCAGTATTTT CASSLVAARDTQYF
once TRBJ2-3 TRBV29-1 TRBD2 TGCAGCGTCGGCGGGGGAAACACAGATACGCAGTATTTT CSVGGGNTDTQYF
many TRBJ2-3 TRBV4-3 - TGCGCCAGCAGCCGAGAGAGCACAGATACGCAGTATTTT CASSRESTDTQYF
- TRBJ2-7 TRBV10-3 - TGTGCCATCAGAGGGACCAACTACGAGCAGTACTTC CAIRGTNYEQYF
- TRBJ2-7 TRBV7-9 - TGTGCCAGCAGCTTATCAGGGGTACCCTACGAGCAGTACTTC CASSLSGVPYEQYF
- TRBJ2-5 TRBV27 - TGTGCCAGCAGTGGGAGGCATCTTCCTTGGGAGACCCAGTACTTC CASSGRHLPWETQYF
few TRBJ1-2 TRBV28 TRBD1 TGTGCCAGCAGGCCGGGACAGGGGTTCTTAGTCGGCTACACCTTC CASRPGQGFLVGYTF
- TRBJ1-4 TRBV6-1 TRBD1 TGTGCCAGCAGGACAGGGGTAACTAATGAAAAACTGTTTTTT CASRTGVTNEKLFF
- TRBJ2-7 TRBV28 TRBD2 TGTGCCAGCAGTTTACCGGGACTAGCGGCCTACGAGCAGTACTTC CASSLPGLAAYEQYF
- TRBJ2-3 TRBV14 TRBD2 TGTGCCAGCAGCCGGGGACTAGCGGGAGATACGCAGTATTTT CASSRGLAGDTQYF
- TRBJ1-6 TRBV5-6 TRBD1 TGTGCCAGCAGCCCGTTGACAGGGGATAATTCACCCCTCCACTTT CASSPLTGDNSPLHF
- TRBJ1-1 TRBV28 - TGTGCCAGCAGCCCTCTCGGACAGCTGAACACTGAAGCTTTCTTT CASSPLGQLNTEAFF
- TRBJ1-5 TRBV5-6 - TGTGCCAGCAGCTACAGGCAATATAGCAATCAGCCCCAGCATTTT CASSYRQYSNQPQHF